Reported below is one TCR beta chain. The CDR3 is 15 amino acids. CDR1 is SEHNR, CDR2 FQNEAQ, per germline (reference sequence). V lost 5 bases, J lost 4 bases, and 10 bases stayed unmatched. The sample comes from a study of blood T cell repertoires in COVID-19. Background on the study: The United States, Italy and Spain supplied acute and convalescent COVID-19 samples. In each case, the material was cDNA or gDNA derived from T cells, B-cell-depleted T cells, or PBMCs.

In the authors' methods: Quantification of nucleated cells was approximated via reference gene primer amplification. The table came from immunoSEQ multiplex PCR; TCRdb's copy has only in-frame clones and leaves some out. Clonal size and the V and J genes are those of that table, whereas D and trimming came from the DNA. The table lists tens of thousands of clones, about 85% of them singletons, with approximately 15% in the top ten. This receptor was identified in a woman aged 55-69 years with active COVID-19. The sequenced sample was peripheral blood. V and J are TRBV7-9 and TRBJ1-2; 7 bases are shared with TRBD1. The CDR3 region has the DNA TGTGCCAGCAGCCCCCTTTCGGGGGACAGCTATGGCTACACCTTC. Protein product: CASSPLSGDSYGYTF.